This T cell receptor (beta chain) stems from a study of regulatory T cells in long-lasting Graves disease. Across the whole study: Graves' disease counted as persistent after over 5 years of antithyroid drugs with positive TSH receptor antibodies.

Study results and caveats: Persistent disease showed a preference for TRBV28, TRBJ1-2 and TRBJ2-5.

Documented time point: persistent/refractory GD, antithyroid drugs over 5 years with positive TRAb. Extracted PBMC RNA gave rise to the TCR library. With iRepertoire HTBI primers and Arm-PCR of CDR3 regions, TCR beta libraries were built. Original handling: The identification of roughly 62 TRBV and 14 TRBJ segments was made across samples. From the multiplex PCR reads, TCRdb called clonotypes with MiXCR, one entry per CDR3 protein. Here the V and J calls rest on TCRdb's processing, not on the authors' analysis. The sample contains hundreds of thousands of distinct CDR3 sequences, around 20% of which appear only once. This clonotype was counted many times. Its antigen is still unknown. Trimming took off 3 bases at V and 3 bases at J, with 17 bases between the two ends. The germline CDR1 and CDR2 sequences are MDHEN and SYDVKM. The CDR3 is 16 amino acids.

V and J are TRBV28 and TRBJ1-2, with D uncertain. The TCR originated in a female donor with Graves disease. This specimen consisted of peripheral blood mononuclear cells (PBMCs), obtained when the disease was refractory, from a patient treated with antithyroid drugs. The DNA for the CDR3 is TGTGCCAGCAGTTTGGGTAGATGGGGAGGCTACTATGGCTACACCTTC. As protein: CASSLGRWGGYYGYTF.